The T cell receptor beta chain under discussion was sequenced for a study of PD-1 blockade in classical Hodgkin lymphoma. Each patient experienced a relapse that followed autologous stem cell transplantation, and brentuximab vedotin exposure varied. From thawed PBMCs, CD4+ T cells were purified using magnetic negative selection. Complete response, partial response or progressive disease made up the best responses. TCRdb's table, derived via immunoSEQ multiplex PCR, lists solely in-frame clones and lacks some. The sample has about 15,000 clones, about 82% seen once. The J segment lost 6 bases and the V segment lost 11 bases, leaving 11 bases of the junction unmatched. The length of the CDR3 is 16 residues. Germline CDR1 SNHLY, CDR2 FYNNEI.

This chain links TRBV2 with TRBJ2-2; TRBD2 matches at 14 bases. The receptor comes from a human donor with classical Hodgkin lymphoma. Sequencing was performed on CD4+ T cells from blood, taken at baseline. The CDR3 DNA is TGTGCCGTCAAGGCCGGGACTAGCGGGGGCGCCGGGGAGCTGTTTTTT. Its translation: CAVKAGTSGGAGELFF. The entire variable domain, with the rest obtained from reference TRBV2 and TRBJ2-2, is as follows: EPEVTQTPSHQVTQMGQEVILRCVPISNHLYFYWYRQILGQKVEFLVSFYNNEISEKSEIFDDQFSVERPDGSNFTLKIRSTKLEDSAMYFCAVKAGTSGGAGELFFGEGSRLTVL.